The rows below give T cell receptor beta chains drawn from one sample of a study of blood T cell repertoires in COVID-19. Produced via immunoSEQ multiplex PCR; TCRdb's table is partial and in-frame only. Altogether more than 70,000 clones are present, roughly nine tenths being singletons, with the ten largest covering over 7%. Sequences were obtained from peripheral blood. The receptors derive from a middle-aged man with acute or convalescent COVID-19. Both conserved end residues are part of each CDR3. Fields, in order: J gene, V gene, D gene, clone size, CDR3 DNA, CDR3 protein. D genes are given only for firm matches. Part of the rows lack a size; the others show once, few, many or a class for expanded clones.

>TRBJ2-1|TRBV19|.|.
TGTGCCCTAAACCGGAGGGCCTACAATGAGCAGTTCTTC
CALNRRAYNEQFF
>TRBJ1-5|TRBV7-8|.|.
TGTGCCAGCAGCTTAGTAAAAGGTCGGGGACAGCCCCAGCATTTT
CASSLVKGRGQPQHF
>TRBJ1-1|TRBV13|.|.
TGTGCCAGCAGTAAAAACACTGAAGCTTTCTTT
CASSKNTEAFF
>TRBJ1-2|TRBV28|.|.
TGTGCCACCTACTCGCGAGGCTACACCTTC
CATYSRGYTF
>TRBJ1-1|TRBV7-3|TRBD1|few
TGTGCCAGCAGCTTGGGACAGGGCACTGAAGCTTTCTTT
CASSLGQGTEAFF
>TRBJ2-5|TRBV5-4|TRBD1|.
TGTGCCAGCAGCTCCCCTACAGGGGTGAAGGAAGAGACCCAGTACTTC
CASSSPTGVKEETQYF
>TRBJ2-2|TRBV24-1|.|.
TGTGCCACCAAGGGGCCGGGCACCGGGGAGCTGTTTTTT
CATKGPGTGELFF
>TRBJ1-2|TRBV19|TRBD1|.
TGTGCCAGTAGTACCTCTTCGACAGGGAGTAGCTACACCTTC
CASSTSSTGSSYTF
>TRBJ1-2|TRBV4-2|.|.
TGTGCCAGCAGCCAAGAAGCTCGAGGGTACCATGGCTACACCTTC
CASSQEARGYHGYTF
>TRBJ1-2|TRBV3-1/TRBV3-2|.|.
TGTGCCAGCAGCCCCCTTTCAGGAATGAATGGCTACACCTTC
CASSPLSGMNGYTF
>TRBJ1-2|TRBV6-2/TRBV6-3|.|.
TGTGCCAGCAGTTACTCTGGACACCTAGTCTCTAACTATGGCTACACCTTC
CASSYSGHLVSNYGYTF
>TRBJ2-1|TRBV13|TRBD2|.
TGTGCCAGCAGCGCCTTAGGGTTTAGCGGGCATAATGAGCAGTTCTTC
CASSALGFSGHNEQFF
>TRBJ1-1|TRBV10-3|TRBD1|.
TGTGCCATTAAACAGGGGGCGCTTGGCACTGAAGCTTTCTTT
CAIKQGALGTEAFF
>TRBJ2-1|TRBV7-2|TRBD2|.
TGTGCCAGCAGCTTATTGCGGGGGGTCGGTGAGCAGTTCTTC
CASSLLRGVGEQFF
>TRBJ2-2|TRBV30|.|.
TGTGCCTGGATTCGGGGAGCCGGGGAGCTGTTTTTT
CAWIRGAGELFF
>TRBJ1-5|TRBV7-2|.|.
TGTGCCAGCAGCTTAGACGGGAATCGCAATCAGCCCCAGCATTTT
CASSLDGNRNQPQHF
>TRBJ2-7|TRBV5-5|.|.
TGTGCCAGCAGCTTGTTAGGGGGAGCGACCTACGAGCAGTACTTC
CASSLLGGATYEQYF
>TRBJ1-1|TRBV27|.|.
TGTGCCAGCAGTTTAGCAGGGAGGGCAGTTCCTGAAGCTTTCTTT
CASSLAGRAVPEAFF
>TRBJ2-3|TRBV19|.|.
TGTGCCAGTAGTAGGAAGGACATTCAAACGCAGTATTTT
CASSRKDIQTQYF
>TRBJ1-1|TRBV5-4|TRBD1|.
TGTGCCAGCAGCTATATACAGGGGGGCACTGAAGCTTTCTTT
CASSYIQGGTEAFF
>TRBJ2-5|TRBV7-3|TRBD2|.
TGTGCCAGCAGCAAAGCGGGGGGGCAAGAGACCCAGTACTTC
CASSKAGGQETQYF
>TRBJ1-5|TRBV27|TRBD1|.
TGTGCCAGCGGACGACAGGGTAGCAATCAGCCCCAGCATTTT
CASGRQGSNQPQHF
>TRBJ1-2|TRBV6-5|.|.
TGTGCCAGCAGTTACACGGGCCGGGGAGGAGATGGCTACACCTTC
CASSYTGRGGDGYTF
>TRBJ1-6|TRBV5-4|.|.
TGTGCCAGCAGCATACCCGGGACGGGGGATAATTCACCCCTCCACTTT
CASSIPGTGDNSPLHF
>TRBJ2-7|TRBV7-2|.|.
TGTGCCAGCAGCCCCAGGGGAGGGGCCCCCTACGAGCAGTACTTC
CASSPRGGAPYEQYF
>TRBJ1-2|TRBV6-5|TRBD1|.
TGTGCCAGCAGTACGGGACAGGGGAGCTATGGCTACACCTTC
CASSTGQGSYGYTF
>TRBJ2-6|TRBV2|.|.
TGTGCCAGCAGCTGGCAGGGGGGCCTCTTTGGGGCCAACGTCCTGACTTTC
CASSWQGGLFGANVLTF
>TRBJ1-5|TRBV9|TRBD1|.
TGTGCCAGCAGCGTAGCAGGGGGCGATCAGCCCCAGCATTTT
CASSVAGGDQPQHF
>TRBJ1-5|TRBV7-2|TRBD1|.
TGTGCCAGCAGCCGACAGGGGGAACAGCCCCAGCATTTT
CASSRQGEQPQHF
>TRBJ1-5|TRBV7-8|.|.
TGTGCCAGCACCAATGGACACCCAAATAGCAATCAGCCCCAGCATTTT
CASTNGHPNSNQPQHF
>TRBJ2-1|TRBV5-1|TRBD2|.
TGCGCCAGCAGCTTGGCGCTAGCGGGGGGGTTTGTCAATGAGCAGTTCTTC
CASSLALAGGFVNEQFF
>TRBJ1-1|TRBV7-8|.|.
TGTGCCAGCAGCTTAGCGCGGGGGGCCCGTCGTCCTGAAGCTTTCTTT
CASSLARGARRPEAFF
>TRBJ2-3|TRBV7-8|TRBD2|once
TGTGCCAGCAGCGCCGTGGCGGGGGCGCAGTATTTT
CASSAVAGAQYF
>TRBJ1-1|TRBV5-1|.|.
TGCGCCAGCAGCTTGGCAGTTGGGGGGACCACTGAAGCTTTCTTT
CASSLAVGGTTEAFF
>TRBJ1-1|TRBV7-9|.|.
TGTGCCAGCAGCTTAGATATCACTGAAGCTTTCTTT
CASSLDITEAFF
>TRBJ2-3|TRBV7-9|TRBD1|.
TGTGCCAGCAGCCCCGTCGGGGACAGGGGCCGTTATACGCAGTATTTT
CASSPVGDRGRYTQYF
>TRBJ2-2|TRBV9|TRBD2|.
TGTGCCAGCAGCGTGGGGACTAGCGGGTACACCGGGGAGCTGTTTTTT
CASSVGTSGYTGELFF
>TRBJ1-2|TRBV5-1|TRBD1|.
TGCGCCAGCAGCTCGCCCACGACAGGGGGCTACACCTTC
CASSSPTTGGYTF
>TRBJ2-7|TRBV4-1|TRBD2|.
TGCGCCAGCAGCAGAGAAGCTAGCGGAACCTACGAGCAGTACTTC
CASSREASGTYEQYF
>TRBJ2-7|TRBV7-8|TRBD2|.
TGTGCCAGCAGCCCAGAGCGGGGGGGCGGGTCCTACGAGCAGTACTTC
CASSPERGGGSYEQYF
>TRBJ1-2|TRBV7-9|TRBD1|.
TGTGCCAGCAGCTCGGGACAGGGGGCGGTCGGCTACACCTTC
CASSSGQGAVGYTF
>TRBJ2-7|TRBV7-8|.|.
TGTGCCAGCAGCTTAAATTTGTATAGCGAGCAGTACTTC
CASSLNLYSEQYF
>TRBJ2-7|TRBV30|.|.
TGTGCCTGGAGTGTCACCGGGGTTGGTGAGCAGTACTTC
CAWSVTGVGEQYF
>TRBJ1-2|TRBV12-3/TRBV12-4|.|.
TGTGCCAGCAGCAGCCCAGGGAACTATGGCTACACCTTC
CASSSPGNYGYTF
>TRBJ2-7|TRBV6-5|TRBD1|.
TGTGCCAGCAGTCGGACAGGGACCTACGAGCAGTACTTC
CASSRTGTYEQYF
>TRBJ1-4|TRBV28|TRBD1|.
TGTGCCAGCAGGGGACAGGGTCCAGCAACTAATGAAAAACTGTTTTTT
CASRGQGPATNEKLFF